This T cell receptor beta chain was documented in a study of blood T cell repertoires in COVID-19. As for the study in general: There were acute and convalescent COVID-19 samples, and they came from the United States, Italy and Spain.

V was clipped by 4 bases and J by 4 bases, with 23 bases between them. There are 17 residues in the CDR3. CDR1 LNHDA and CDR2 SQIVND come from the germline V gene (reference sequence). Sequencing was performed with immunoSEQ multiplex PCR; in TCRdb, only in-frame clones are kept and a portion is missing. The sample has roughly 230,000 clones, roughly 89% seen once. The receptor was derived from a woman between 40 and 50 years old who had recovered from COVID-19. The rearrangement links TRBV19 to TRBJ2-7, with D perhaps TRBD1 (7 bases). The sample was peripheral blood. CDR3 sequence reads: CASSTEITGDSRYEQYF. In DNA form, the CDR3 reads TGTGCCAGTAGTACCGAAATTACAGGGGACTCCCGGTACGAGCAGTACTTC.